The rows below give T cell receptor beta chains drawn from one sample of a study of siplizumab effects on memory and regulatory T cells. Their antigens are not known. The table came from immunoSEQ multiplex PCR; TCRdb's copy has only in-frame clones and leaves some out. Among over 4,000 clones listed, about 47% were seen once. The sequenced sample was CFSE-low (dividing) CD4+ T cells sorted from an allogeneic mixed lymphocyte reaction. These receptors were collected from a human donor in good health; the cells came from an allogeneic mixed lymphocyte reaction. Some clones in this sample may be carry-over from other donors' samples. The CDR3 runs from the conserved cysteine through the conserved F or W. Fields, in order: clone size, V gene, D gene, J gene, CDR3 protein, CDR3 DNA. D genes are given only for firm matches. Size values are once, few and many counts, or a class for expanded clones, and some rows have none.

>-|TRBV5-1|TRBD1|TRBJ2-2
CASSFQGVGTGELFF
TGCGCCAGCAGCTTCCAGGGGGTAGGGACCGGGGAGCTGTTTTTT
>-|TRBV21-1|-|TRBJ1-6
CASSKYLPSSYNSPLHF
TGTGCCAGCAGCAAATACCTCCCCAGCTCCTATAATTCACCCCTCCACTTT
>-|TRBV27|-|TRBJ2-3
CASSWGRFSTDTQYF
TGTGCCAGCAGTTGGGGGCGATTTAGCACAGATACGCAGTATTTT
>few|TRBV7-9|TRBD2|TRBJ2-5
CASSLVFLVRGEETQYF
TGTGCCAGCAGCTTAGTGTTCTTAGTACGGGGGGAAGAGACCCAGTACTTC
>-|TRBV19|-|TRBJ2-7
CASRRTDRYEQYF
TGTGCCAGTAGAAGGACGGACCGCTACGAGCAGTACTTC
>-|TRBV6-6|-|TRBJ1-1
CASGGRAGTEAFF
TGTGCCAGTGGGGGGCGCGCCGGCACTGAAGCTTTCTTT
>few|TRBV5-1|-|TRBJ2-5
CASSSSGVQETQYF
TGCGCCAGCAGCTCCTCGGGGGTCCAAGAGACCCAGTACTTC
>-|TRBV6-1|-|TRBJ2-7
CASVQEPYEQYF
TGTGCCAGCGTCCAGGAGCCCTACGAGCAGTACTTC
>few|TRBV5-1|-|TRBJ2-2
CASSLVQADGELFF
TGCGCCAGCAGCTTGGTTCAGGCTGACGGGGAGCTGTTTTTT
>few|TRBV11-1|-|TRBJ2-5
CASSESDWYQETQYF
TGTGCCAGCAGCGAATCTGACTGGTACCAAGAGACCCAGTACTTC
>-|TRBV7-3|-|TRBJ2-1
CASSPSGGSYNEQFF
TGTGCCAGCAGCCCCAGTGGGGGATCCTACAATGAGCAGTTCTTC
>-|TRBV6-6|-|TRBJ1-1
CATFGVTEAFF
TGTGCCACCTTTGGGGTGACTGAAGCTTTCTTT
>few|TRBV11-2|-|TRBJ2-7
CASSLARRGTVPYEQYF
TGTGCCAGCAGCTTAGCCAGGAGGGGGACAGTACCCTACGAGCAGTACTTC
>-|TRBV7-9|-|TRBJ1-1
CASSLGGKNTEAFF
TGTGCCAGCAGCTTAGGGGGCAAGAACACTGAAGCTTTCTTT
>-|TRBV18|-|TRBJ2-5
CASSTTTEAQYF
TGTGCCAGCTCAACAACTACGGAGGCCCAGTACTTC
>-|TRBV6-6|-|TRBJ2-7
CASSRDTPAYEQYF
TGTGCCAGCAGTCGAGACACTCCAGCCTACGAGCAGTACTTC
>-|TRBV5-1|-|TRBJ2-7
CASSLGSGLLEQYF
TGCGCCAGCAGCTTGGGGTCAGGGTTGTTGGAGCAGTACTTC
>-|TRBV7-9|-|TRBJ2-7
CASSFTIGGVYEQYF
TGTGCCAGCAGCTTCACCATTGGGGGCGTCTACGAGCAGTACTTC
>large|TRBV6-1|-|TRBJ1-2
CASSEAGDYGYTF
TGTGCCAGCAGTGAAGCAGGGGACTATGGCTACACCTTC
>few|TRBV27|-|TRBJ1-2
CASSLRENYGYTF
TGTGCCAGCAGTTTAAGGGAAAACTATGGCTACACCTTC
>-|TRBV30|-|TRBJ2-3
CAWSVRRADTQYF
TGTGCCTGGAGTGTACGCAGGGCAGATACGCAGTATTTT
>-|TRBV11-3|TRBD2|TRBJ2-2
CASSFGWLAGGSTGELFF
TGTGCCAGCAGCTTCGGTTGGCTAGCGGGGGGGAGCACCGGGGAGCTGTTTTTT
>-|TRBV2|-|TRBJ2-5
CAKTRDLLQETQYF
TGTGCCAAAACCCGGGACTTATTACAAGAGACCCAGTACTTC
>once|TRBV10-3|-|TRBJ2-3
CALGKGKGTDTQYF
TGTGCCCTCGGTAAGGGGAAAGGCACGGATACGCAGTATTTT
>-|TRBV5-5|TRBD1|TRBJ1-2
CASGQGTGGNGYTF
TGTGCCAGCGGGCAGGGGACAGGGGGGAATGGCTACACCTTC
>few|TRBV7-9|-|TRBJ1-5
CASSLMGSGQPQHF
TGTGCCAGCAGCTTAATGGGTAGTGGTCAGCCCCAGCATTTT
>few|TRBV30|-|TRBJ1-2
CAMAGFTTEAYGYTF
TGTGCCATGGCCGGTTTTACAACCGAAGCCTATGGCTACACCTTC